Included here is one T cell receptor (beta chain) sequence, with context. Its antigen is still unknown. A much bigger clone sits one base away, suggesting this may be a read error. The same CDR3 also results from other DNA sequences found in this sample. This CDR3 contains 11 residues. V shed 3 bases and J shed 3 bases, with 2 bases lying between them. Germline values: CDR1 SGHDT, CDR2 YYEEEE. This sample is part of a study of shared clonotypes between healthy human individuals. Study donors comprised healthy, HIV-negative adults devoid of recent acute infection or vaccination. A CD45RA-negative memory subset and a CD45RA+ naive subset were separated from the CD4+ cells. Whole-study results and caveats: Relative to their counterparts shared across all four donors, non-shared clonotypes exhibited diminished generation probabilities.

Original methodology: Junction-only immunoSEQ sequences carried no quality scores, so filtering differed. The assay was immunoSEQ multiplex PCR, and TCRdb's table has in-frame clones only and misses some. For V, J and clone size, that table is used; D and trimming come from the DNA. The table lists around 2.3 million clones, approximately 94% of them singletons. The sequencing input was naive CD4+ T cells sorted from blood. Specified subset: CD45RA+ positively selected. The clonotype originates from a young man in good health. This sequence joins TRBV5-6 and TRBJ2-3; no definite D call. CDR3 coding DNA: TGTGCCAGCAGCTCAACAGATACGCAGTATTTT. It is translated as CASSSTDTQYF.